What follows is one TCR beta chain and its context. This CDR3 is built from 17 residues. Trimming took 3 bases from V and 5 from J; bases not matched to a gene: 9. Germline V gene data show CDR1 as KGHDR and CDR2 as SFDVKD. Sequenced by immunoSEQ multiplex PCR; TCRdb stores in-frame clones only, minus some. The data contain fewer than 150,000 clones, 78% of them singletons. This entry belongs to a study of blood T cell repertoires in COVID-19. Sequenced material: peripheral blood. This receptor was identified in a man aged 55-75 years who had recovered from COVID-19. V and J are TRBV24-1 and TRBJ2-1; 10 positions agree with TRBD2. CDR3 residues: CATSDHTSGILNNEQFF. The CDR3 coding sequence is TGTGCCACCAGTGATCACACTAGCGGGATCCTAAACAATGAGCAGTTCTTC.